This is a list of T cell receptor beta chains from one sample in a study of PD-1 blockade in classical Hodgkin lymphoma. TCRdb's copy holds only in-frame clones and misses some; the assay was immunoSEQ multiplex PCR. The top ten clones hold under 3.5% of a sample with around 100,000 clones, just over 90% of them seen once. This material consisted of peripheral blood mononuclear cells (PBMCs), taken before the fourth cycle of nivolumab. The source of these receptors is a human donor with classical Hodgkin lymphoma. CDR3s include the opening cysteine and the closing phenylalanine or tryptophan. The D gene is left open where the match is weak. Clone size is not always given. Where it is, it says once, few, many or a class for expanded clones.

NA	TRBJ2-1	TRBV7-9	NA	CASSYDEQFF	TGTGCCAGCAGCTATGATGAGCAGTTCTTC
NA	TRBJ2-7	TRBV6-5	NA	CASSYSVGLYEQYF	TGTGCCAGCAGTTACTCAGTGGGACTCTACGAGCAGTACTTC
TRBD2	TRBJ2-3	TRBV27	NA	CASSPGLVPDTQYF	TGTGCCAGCAGTCCGGGACTAGTCCCAGATACGCAGTATTTT
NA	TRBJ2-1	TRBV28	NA	CASSPRPTSYNEQFF	TGTGCCAGCAGTCCACGACCTACCTCCTACAATGAGCAGTTCTTC
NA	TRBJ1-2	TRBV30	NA	CASTGFGYTF	TGTGCCTCTACGGGGTTTGGCTACACCTTC
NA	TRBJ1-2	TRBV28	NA	CASSLTHRDGYTF	TGTGCCAGCAGTTTAACCCACAGGGATGGCTACACCTTC
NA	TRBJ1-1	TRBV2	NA	CASLRDGTEAFF	TGTGCCAGCCTGAGAGACGGCACTGAAGCTTTCTTT
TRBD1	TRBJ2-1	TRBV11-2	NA	CASSRQGVGAKFF	TGTGCCAGCAGCCGACAGGGGGTCGGGGCGAAGTTCTTC
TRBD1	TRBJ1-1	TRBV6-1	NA	CASSGFRGTALYEAFF	TGTGCCAGCAGTGGTTTTCGCGGGACAGCCCTATATGAAGCTTTCTTT
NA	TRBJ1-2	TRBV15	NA	CATSRKTETYNYGYTF	TGTGCCACCAGCAGAAAGACAGAAACTTATAACTATGGCTACACCTTC
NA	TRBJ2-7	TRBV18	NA	CASSPPSYEQYF	TGTGCCAGCTCACCACCCAGTTACGAGCAGTACTTC
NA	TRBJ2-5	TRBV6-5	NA	CASSKGWASRETQYF	TGTGCCAGCTCCAAAGGGTGGGCTAGCCGGGAGACCCAGTACTTC
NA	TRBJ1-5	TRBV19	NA	CASSILLNSNQPQHF	TGTGCCAGTAGTATCCTCCTGAATAGCAATCAGCCCCAGCATTTT
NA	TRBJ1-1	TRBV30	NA	CAWTWTENTEAFF	TGTGCCTGGACTTGGACAGAGAACACTGAAGCTTTCTTT
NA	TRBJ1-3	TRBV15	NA	CATSRSGLKSGNTIYF	TGTGCCACCAGCAGATCCGGACTGAAATCCGGAAACACCATATATTTT
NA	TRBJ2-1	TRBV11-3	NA	CASSQGGGRGNNEQFF	TGTGCCAGCAGCCAAGGAGGGGGGAGGGGGAACAATGAGCAGTTCTTC
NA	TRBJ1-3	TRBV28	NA	CASSFGFSGNTIYF	TGTGCCAGCAGTTTCGGGTTCTCTGGAAACACCATATATTTT
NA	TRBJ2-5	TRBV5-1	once	CASSLGTLGGETQYF	TGCGCCAGCAGCTTGGGGACCTTAGGGGGGGAGACCCAGTACTTC
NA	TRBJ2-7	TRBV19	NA	CASSNVGIPTTYEQYF	TGTGCCAGTAGTAACGTTGGGATCCCCACCACCTACGAGCAGTACTTC
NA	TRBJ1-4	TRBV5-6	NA	CASSLGSNEKLFF	TGTGCCAGCAGCTTAGGCAGCAATGAAAAACTGTTTTTT
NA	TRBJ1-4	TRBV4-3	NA	CASSHSDGNEKLFF	TGCGCCAGCAGCCACTCCGACGGTAATGAAAAACTGTTTTTT
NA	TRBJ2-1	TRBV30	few	CAWTVYNEQFF	TGTGCCTGGACAGTATACAATGAGCAGTTCTTC
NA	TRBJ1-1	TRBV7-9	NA	CASSLETTEAFF	TGTGCCAGCAGCCTGGAGACCACTGAAGCTTTCTTT
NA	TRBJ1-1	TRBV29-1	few	CSGGDGNTEAFF	TGCAGCGGGGGGGACGGGAACACTGAAGCTTTCTTT
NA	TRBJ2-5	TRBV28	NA	CASSLRDPQGTQYF	TGTGCCAGCAGCCTTCGGGACCCCCAAGGGACCCAGTACTTC
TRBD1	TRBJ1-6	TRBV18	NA	CASSPRGTDNSPLHF	TGTGCCAGCTCACCACGGGGGACAGATAATTCACCCCTCCACTTT
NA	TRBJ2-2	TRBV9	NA	CASSVRAGELFF	TGTGCCAGCAGCGTTCGCGCCGGGGAGCTGTTTTTT
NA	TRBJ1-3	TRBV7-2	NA	CASSLLLSGNTIYF	TGTGCCAGCAGCTTATTACTCTCTGGAAACACCATATATTTT
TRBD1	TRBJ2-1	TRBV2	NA	CASLGQGASKDEQFF	TGTGCCAGCCTTGGGCAGGGGGCCAGTAAGGATGAGCAGTTCTTC
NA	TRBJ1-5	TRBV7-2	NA	CASSPQGSNQPQHF	TGTGCCAGCAGCCCACAGGGAAGCAATCAGCCCCAGCATTTT
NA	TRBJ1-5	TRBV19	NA	CASSIGQSSNQPQHF	TGTGCCAGTAGTATCGGACAGAGTAGCAATCAGCCCCAGCATTTT
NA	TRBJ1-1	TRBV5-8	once	CASSPRGRGGVGTEAFF	TGTGCCAGCAGCCCGAGAGGGAGGGGAGGGGTGGGGACTGAAGCTTTCTTT
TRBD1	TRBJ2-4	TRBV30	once	CAWSQGVAKNIQYF	TGTGCCTGGAGCCAGGGGGTGGCCAAAAACATTCAGTACTTC
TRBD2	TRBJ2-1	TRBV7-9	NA	CASSLAGGSYEQFF	TGTGCCAGCAGCTTAGCGGGGGGGTCATATGAGCAGTTCTTC
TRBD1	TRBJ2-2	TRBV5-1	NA	CASSKGQGAATGELFF	TGCGCCAGCAGCAAAGGACAGGGGGCAGCCACCGGGGAGCTGTTTTTT
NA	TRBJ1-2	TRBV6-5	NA	CASSYPGRPGYTF	TGTGCCAGCAGTTACCCAGGCCGCCCGGGCTACACCTTC
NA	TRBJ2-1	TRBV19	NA	CASSIGDNEQFF	TGTGCCAGTAGTATCGGGGACAATGAGCAGTTCTTC
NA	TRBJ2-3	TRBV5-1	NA	CASSIQRGTTDTQYF	TGCGCCAGCAGCATACAGAGGGGGACAACAGATACGCAGTATTTT
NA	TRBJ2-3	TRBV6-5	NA	CASINRDNTQYF	TGTGCCAGCATCAATAGGGACAATACGCAGTATTTT
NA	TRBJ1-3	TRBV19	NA	CASMNREGGTIYF	TGTGCCAGTATGAACAGGGAAGGTGGCACCATATATTTT
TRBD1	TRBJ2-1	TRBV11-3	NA	CASSLRDRLDVQFF	TGTGCCAGCAGCTTGAGGGACAGGCTCGATGTGCAGTTCTTC
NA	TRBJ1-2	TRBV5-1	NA	CASSPEPLTSYGYTF	TGCGCCAGCAGCCCGGAGCCCCTTACCAGCTATGGCTACACCTTC
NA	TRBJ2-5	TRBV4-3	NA	CASSQDAGGETQYF	TGCGCCAGCAGCCAAGACGCAGGGGGGGAGACCCAGTACTTC
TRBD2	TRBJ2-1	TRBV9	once	CASSLRRDYNNEQFF	TGTGCCAGCAGCCTTAGGCGGGACTATAATAATGAGCAGTTCTTC
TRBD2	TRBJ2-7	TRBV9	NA	CASSARTSREQYF	TGTGCCAGCAGCGCCAGGACTAGTCGAGAGCAGTACTTC
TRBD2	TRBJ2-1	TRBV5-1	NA	CASSPTSGGWGGEQFF	TGCGCCAGCAGCCCCACTAGCGGGGGGTGGGGAGGTGAGCAGTTCTTC
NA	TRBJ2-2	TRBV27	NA	CASSLVLPNTGELFF	TGTGCCAGCAGTCTAGTCCTACCGAACACCGGGGAGCTGTTTTTT
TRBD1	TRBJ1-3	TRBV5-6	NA	CASSLTLTGSGNTIYF	TGTGCCAGCAGCTTGACCCTGACAGGGTCTGGAAACACCATATATTTT
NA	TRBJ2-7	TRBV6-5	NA	CASSYKIFSEQYF	TGTGCCAGCAGTTATAAGATATTTTCGGAGCAGTACTTC
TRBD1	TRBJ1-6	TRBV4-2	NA	CASSQSDRGSPLHF	TGTGCCAGCAGCCAATCGGACAGGGGTTCACCCCTCCACTTT
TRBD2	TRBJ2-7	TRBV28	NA	CASNGLVPYEQYF	TGTGCCAGCAATGGACTAGTCCCCTACGAGCAGTACTTC
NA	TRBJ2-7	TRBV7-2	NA	CASSFSYSSYEQYF	TGTGCCAGCAGCTTTTCCTACAGCTCCTACGAGCAGTACTTC
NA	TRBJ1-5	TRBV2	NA	CASRKGLQPQHF	TGTGCCAGCAGGAAAGGGCTCCAGCCCCAGCATTTT
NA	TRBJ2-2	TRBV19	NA	CASLEGGTGELFF	TGTGCCAGTTTGGAGGGGGGCACCGGGGAGCTGTTTTTT
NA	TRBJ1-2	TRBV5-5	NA	CASSGTDLYGYTF	TGTGCCAGCAGCGGGACGGACCTCTATGGCTACACCTTC
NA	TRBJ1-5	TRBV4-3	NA	CASSQDFSNQPQHF	TGCGCCAGCAGCCAGGACTTTAGCAATCAGCCCCAGCATTTT
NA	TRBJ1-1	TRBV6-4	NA	CASSSSGGARNTEAFF	NA
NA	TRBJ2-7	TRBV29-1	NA	CSVDAGVGEQYF	TGCAGCGTTGATGCAGGCGTGGGCGAGCAGTACTTC